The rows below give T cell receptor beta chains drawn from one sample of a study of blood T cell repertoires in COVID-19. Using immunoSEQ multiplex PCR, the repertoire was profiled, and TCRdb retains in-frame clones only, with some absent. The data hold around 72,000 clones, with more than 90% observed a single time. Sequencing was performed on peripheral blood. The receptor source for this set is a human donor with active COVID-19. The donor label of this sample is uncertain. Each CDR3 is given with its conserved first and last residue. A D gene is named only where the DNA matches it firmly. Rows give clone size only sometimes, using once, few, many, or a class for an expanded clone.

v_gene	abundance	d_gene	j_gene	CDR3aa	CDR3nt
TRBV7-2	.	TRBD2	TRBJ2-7	CASSELAGGTYEQYF	TGTGCCAGCAGCGAGCTAGCGGGAGGGACCTACGAGCAGTACTTC
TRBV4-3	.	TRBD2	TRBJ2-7	CASSQALAVVYEQYF	TGCGCCAGCAGCCAAGCTCTAGCGGTAGTTTACGAGCAGTACTTC
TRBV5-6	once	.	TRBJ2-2	CASSPGFTGELFF	TGTGCCAGCAGCCCGGGATTCACCGGGGAGCTGTTTTTT
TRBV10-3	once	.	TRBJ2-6	CAINRYPRSGGANVLTF	TGTGCCATCAACCGGTATCCAAGGTCGGGGGGGGCCAACGTCCTGACTTTC
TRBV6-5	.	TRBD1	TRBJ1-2	CASSPGGQGTYGYTF	TGTGCCAGCAGTCCAGGGGGACAGGGGACCTATGGCTACACCTTC
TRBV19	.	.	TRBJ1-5	CASSILRSVGSQPQHF	TGTGCCAGTAGTATTCTCCGCTCAGTTGGTTCCCAGCCCCAGCATTTT
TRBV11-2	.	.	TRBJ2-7	CASSLGAGPSYEQYF	TGTGCCAGCAGCTTAGGTGCGGGCCCCTCCTACGAGCAGTACTTC
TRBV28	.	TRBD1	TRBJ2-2	CASSPTGTGASGELFF	TGTGCCAGCAGCCCTACCGGGACAGGGGCATCCGGGGAGCTGTTTTTT
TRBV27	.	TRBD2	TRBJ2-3	CASSPASGRSTDTQYF	TGTGCCAGCAGTCCCGCTAGCGGGAGGAGCACAGATACGCAGTATTTT
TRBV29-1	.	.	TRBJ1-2	CSVEQDYGYTF	TGCAGCGTTGAGCAGGACTATGGCTACACCTTC
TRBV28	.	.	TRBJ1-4	CASSLTGHSTNEKLFF	TGTGCCAGCAGTTTAACAGGGCATTCAACTAATGAAAAACTGTTTTTT
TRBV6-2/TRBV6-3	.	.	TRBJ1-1	CASSYSGGLTRDTEAFF	TGTGCCAGCAGTTACTCGGGGGGACTTACCCGGGACACTGAAGCTTTCTTT
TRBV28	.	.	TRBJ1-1	CASNMRTEAFF	TGTGCCAGCAACATGAGGACTGAAGCTTTCTTT
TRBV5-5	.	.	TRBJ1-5	CASSQTDFPNQPQHF	TGTGCCAGCAGCCAGACAGATTTTCCCAATCAGCCCCAGCATTTT
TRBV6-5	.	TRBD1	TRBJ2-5	CASSRTGARETQYF	TGTGCCAGCAGCCGTACAGGGGCGAGGGAGACCCAGTACTTC
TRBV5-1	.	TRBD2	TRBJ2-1	CASSLVGRAGVPYNEQFF	TGCGCCAGCAGCTTGGTGGGTCGAGCGGGGGTCCCTTACAATGAGCAGTTCTTC
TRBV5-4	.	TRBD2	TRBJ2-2	CASSFFRGGENGELFF	TGTGCCAGCAGCTTTTTTCGGGGGGGTGAGAACGGGGAGCTGTTTTTT
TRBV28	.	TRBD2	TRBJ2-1	CASITSGRGLEQFF	TGTGCCAGCATTACTAGCGGGAGAGGGTTGGAGCAGTTCTTC
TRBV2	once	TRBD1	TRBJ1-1	CASSERGQGVYTEAFF	TGTGCCAGCAGTGAACGGGGACAGGGCGTGTACACTGAAGCTTTCTTT
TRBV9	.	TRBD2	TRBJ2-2	CASSLEGLAGAVTGELFF	TGTGCCAGCAGCCTTGAGGGACTAGCGGGAGCAGTCACCGGGGAGCTGTTTTTT
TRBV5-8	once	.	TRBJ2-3	CASSLGTGRGAGSDTQYF	TGTGCCAGCAGCTTGGGTACAGGTAGAGGCGCGGGGTCAGATACGCAGTATTTT
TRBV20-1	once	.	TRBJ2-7	CSASGVGQGTSYEQYF	TGCAGTGCTAGTGGGGTGGGGCAGGGAACCTCCTACGAGCAGTACTTC
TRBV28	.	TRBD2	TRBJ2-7	CASTPGLATFYEQYF	TGTGCCAGCACCCCGGGACTAGCGACTTTCTACGAGCAGTACTTC
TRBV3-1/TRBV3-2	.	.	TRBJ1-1	CASSQPSGMNTEAFF	TGTGCCAGCAGCCAACCGTCGGGGATGAACACTGAAGCTTTCTTT